The 15 T cell receptor beta chains listed next were all sequenced from one sample in a study of T cells in Graves' hyperthyroidism and ophthalmopathy. Amplified regions were TCR beta CDR3 sequences from RNA transcripts. HTBI primers were the set used in a first-round RT-PCR of the TCR CDR3. From the multiplex PCR reads, TCRdb called clonotypes with MiXCR, one entry per CDR3 protein. The data show 650,000 to 850,000 distinct CDR3 sequences, roughly 20% seen once. The material sequenced was blood. These receptors were taken from a woman aged 45-65 years with Graves' hyperthyroidism that later progressed to Graves' ophthalmopathy.

This clonotype came up a few times. Written as DNA, the CDR3 is TGCAGTGCTAGACGATCCGGGAAACCCCTAACCTTC. Translating gives CSARRSGKPLTF. The chain carries TRBV20-1 and TRBJ1-2; D is unclear. The germline gives CDR1 DFQATT, CDR2 SNEGSKA (reference sequence). Trimming shortened V by 2 bases and J by 14 bases, and 18 bases separated the two germline ends. This CDR3 contains 12 residues.

The CDR3 DNA sequence: TGTGCCAGCAGCCCAGGACCCAGTGTTGAAAAGGGTGGCTACACCTTC. Protein: CASSPGPSVEKGGYTF. The V gene is TRBV5-4, the J gene TRBJ1-2; unclear D gene. The germline CDR1 and CDR2 sequences are SGHNT and YYREEE (reference sequence). There are 16 residues in the CDR3. Deletions cut 4 bases from V and 7 bases from J, with 23 bases between.

This clonotype was observed at least ten times. Here the CDR3 reads CASSQTSGGASETQYF. The CDR3 bases are TGCGCCAGCAGCCAGACTAGCGGGGGGGCCTCCGAGACCCAGTACTTC. This chain links TRBV4-1 with TRBJ2-5; 14 bases align to TRBD2. The V and J ends lost 3 bases and 5 bases, in that order; junction bases with no gene match: 5. The CDR3 spans 16 residues. In germline, CDR1 is MGHRA, CDR2 YSYEKL.

The sample holds a few counts of this clonotype. The chain carries TRBV7-9 and TRBJ2-7, with D maybe TRBD1 (6 bases). Trimming left V 4 bases short and J 5 bases short, with 21 bases between. CDR1 is SEHNR, CDR2 FQNEAQ, per germline (reference sequence). CDR3 length equals 16 residues. The CDR3 here is CASSSARNREFDEQYF. DNA of the CDR3: TGTGCCAGCAGCTCCGCCCGTAACAGGGAATTTGACGAGCAGTACTTC.

This clonotype was observed many times. V gene TRBV3-1 combines with J gene TRBJ2-7; D uncertain. The CDR3 is 12 amino acids. V dropped 3 bases and J dropped 7 bases, with 10 bases sitting between them. The germline V gene encodes CDR1 LGHDT and CDR2 YNNKEL (reference sequence). The CDR3 protein is CASSQGTVEQYF. The CDR3 coding sequence is TGTGCCAGCAGCCAGGGTACGGTAGAGCAGTACTTC.

This clonotype was seen ten or more times. This chain links TRBV12-3 or TRBV12-4 with TRBJ1-1, with D unclear. The CDR3 length is 12 residues. V was cut by 4 bases and J by 7 bases, with 10 bases left in between. The CDR3 nucleotides are TGTGCCAGCAGTTCCCAAGGAGGTGAAGCTTTCTTT. Translated: CASSSQGGEAFF.

J is TRBJ2-5 and V is TRBV6-2 or TRBV6-3; 10 bases are a match to TRBD2. The CDR3 extends over 16 amino acids. Germline CDR1 and CDR2: MNHEY and SVGEGT. J was trimmed by 3 bases and V by 0 bases; bases with no gene match: 4. The chain's CDR3 is CASSYSLAGKEETQYF. CDR3 sequence (DNA): TGTGCCAGCAGTTACTCACTAGCGGGGAAGGAAGAGACCCAGTACTTC.

This clonotype has at least ten counts. The chain uses TRBV5-1 and TRBJ2-4, with TRBD2 as a possible D gene (6 bases). The V gene lost 7 bases and the J gene lost 0 bases, with 14 bases spanning the gap. Per the germline V gene, CDR1 is SGHRS and CDR2 is YFSETQ. The CDR3 runs 15 residues. CDR3: CASSGGEIAKNIQYF. The CDR3 nucleotides read TGCGCCAGCTCTGGAGGGGAGATAGCCAAAAACATTCAGTACTTC. The full variable domain, rest sourced from reference TRBV5-1 and TRBJ2-4, is KAGVTQTPRYLIKTRGQQVTLSCSPISGHRSVSWYQQTPGQGLQFLFEYFSETQRNKGNFPGRFSGRQFSNSRSEMNVSTLELGDSALYLCASSGGEIAKNIQYFGAGTRLSVL.

There are many counts of this clonotype. The J gene is TRBJ2-6, the V gene TRBV2; D may be TRBD1 (6 bases). This CDR3 is built from 16 residues. The germline gives CDR1 SNHLY, CDR2 FYNNEI. V shed 6 bases and J shed 0 bases, with 12 bases lying between them. As DNA, the CDR3 is TGTGCCAGCAGCTTAACAGGGAGCTCTGGGGCCAACGTCCTGACTTTC. Translating it yields CASSLTGSSGANVLTF.

There are a few counts of this clonotype. The rearrangement links TRBV7-9 to TRBJ2-4, with 8 nucleotides matching TRBD1. Germline V gives CDR1 SEHNR, CDR2 FQNEAQ (reference sequence). Trimming at V came to 5 bases and at J to 3 bases, leaving 6 bases not matched to a gene. The CDR3 is 15 amino acids. The CDR3: CASSQGADLKNIQYF. The CDR3 bases are TGTGCCAGCAGCCAGGGGGCAGATCTCAAAAACATTCAGTACTTC.

This clonotype occurred many times. This chain links TRBV11-1 with TRBJ2-2; D gene uncertain. This CDR3 spans 14 amino acids. V lost 0 bases and J 9 bases, leaving 11 bases between the germline ends. The germline gives CDR1 SGHAT, CDR2 FQDESV (reference sequence). CDR3 amino acids: CASSLAAVPRELFF. For the CDR3, the DNA is TGTGCCAGCAGCTTAGCGGCTGTTCCAAGGGAGCTGTTTTTT.

V and J are TRBV20-1 and TRBJ1-3; a possible D gene is TRBD1 (6 bases). Trimming cost V 7 bases and J 0 bases, with 19 bases left between them. The CDR3 runs 16 residues. The V gene's germline CDR1 is DFQATT and CDR2 SNEGSKA (reference sequence). CDR3 residues: CSVASGGRSSGNTIYF. CDR3 coding DNA: TGCAGTGTGGCTTCTGGGGGCCGAAGCTCTGGAAACACCATATATTTT.

The chain recombines TRBV6-4 with TRBJ1-6; TRBD1 aligns across 9 bases. This CDR3 contains 15 residues. The germline V gene has CDR1 MRHNA and CDR2 SNTAGT. The trim removed 5 bases at V and 9 bases at J, leaving 8 bases unmatched. CDR3 in amino acids: CASSQTGTGISPLHF. As DNA, the CDR3 is TGTGCCAGCAGTCAGACCGGGACAGGGATTTCACCCCTCCACTTT.

There are a few counts of this clonotype. The rearrangement joins TRBV5-1 to TRBJ1-1; 10 nucleotides line up with TRBD1. The ends lost 4 bases at V and 5 bases at J; junction bases unmatched: 11. Germline values: CDR1 SGHRS, CDR2 YFSETQ. This CDR3 is built from 16 residues. The CDR3, as DNA: TGCGCCAGCAGCACTGGGCGTGGACAGGGGGGTACTGAAGCTTTCTTT. This sequence encodes CASSTGRGQGGTEAFF. The complete variable domain, with remaining parts taken from reference TRBV5-1 and TRBJ1-1, reads KAGVTQTPRYLIKTRGQQVTLSCSPISGHRSVSWYQQTPGQGLQFLFEYFSETQRNKGNFPGRFSGRQFSNSRSEMNVSTLELGDSALYLCASSTGRGQGGTEAFFGQGTRLTVV.

This clonotype was counted ten times or more. The rearrangement uses TRBV7-2 and TRBJ2-7, with a weak D call TRBD1 (6 bases). The CDR3 contains 15 residues. Trimming pared 3 bases from V and 4 bases from J, leaving 16 bases between. CDR1 and CDR2 (germline): SGHTA, FQGNSA. The CDR3 nucleotides read TGTGCCAGCAGCTTCGGTCCCGGAAGGGGGTACGAGCAGTACTTC. It translates to CASSFGPGRGYEQYF.